This T cell receptor (beta chain) originates from a study of shared clonotypes between healthy human individuals. Libraries were prepared by immunoSEQ multiplex PCR; TCRdb keeps only in-frame clonotypes and omits some of them. The table has 2 million to 2.5 million clones, over 85% seen once. About this clone itself: Additional DNA sequences in this sample encode the identical CDR3.

The CDR3 runs to 12 residues. V lost 1 base, J lost 4 bases, and 5 bases lay in between. The germline CDR1 and CDR2 sequences are KGHSH and LQKENI. The V gene is TRBV18, the J gene TRBJ2-7; unclear D gene. Sequenced: naive CD4+ T cells from PBMCs. Regarding subset: CD45RA+ positively selected. The sequence derives from a man aged 18 to 29 in good health. Some clones in this sample may be carry-over from other donors' samples. CDR3: CASSPRGYEQYF. Here the CDR3 DNA reads TGTGCCAGCTCACCACGGGGATACGAGCAGTACTTC.